The rows below give T cell receptor beta chains drawn from one sample of a study of cytomegalovirus exposure and HLA in healthy donors. Using immunoSEQ multiplex PCR, the repertoire was profiled, and TCRdb retains in-frame clones only, with some absent. The top ten clones hold around 10% of a sample with 100,000 to 150,000 clones, roughly 78% of them seen once. The specimen sequenced was PBMCs. The receptors shown here come from a man aged 30 to 45 in good health and CMV-seropositive. Each CDR3 is given with its conserved first and last residue. A D gene is named only where the DNA matches it firmly. Expanded clones get a size class; other rows say once, few or many, or leave the size out.

D gene	V gene	clone size	J gene	CDR3 protein	CDR3 DNA
-	TRBV9	-	TRBJ1-2	CASSVQGYGYTF	TGTGCCAGCAGCGTTCAGGGTTATGGCTACACCTTC
-	TRBV6-1	-	TRBJ2-7	CASSEVKGGQGFYEQYF	TGTGCCAGCAGTGAAGTGAAAGGAGGGCAGGGATTCTACGAGCAGTACTTC
TRBD1	TRBV7-2	-	TRBJ2-7	CASSLRQGVEQYF	TGTGCCAGCAGCTTACGACAGGGGGTCGAGCAGTACTTC
-	TRBV7-8	-	TRBJ2-2	CASRPRIANTGELFF	TGTGCCAGCAGGCCGCGGATCGCGAACACCGGGGAGCTGTTTTTT
-	TRBV5-1	-	TRBJ2-7	CASSPGDPTYEQYF	TGCGCCAGCAGCCCAGGGGATCCAACCTACGAGCAGTACTTC
TRBD1	TRBV7-2	-	TRBJ2-7	CASSRDRDPSYEQYF	TGTGCCAGCAGCCGGGACAGGGATCCCTCCTACGAGCAGTACTTC
TRBD1	TRBV13	-	TRBJ2-5	CASSPGTGRMGETQYF	TGTGCCAGCAGCCCCGGGACAGGCCGAATGGGTGAGACCCAGTACTTC
-	TRBV6-6	once	TRBJ1-6	CATSKGGDYNSPLHF	TGTGCCACCTCTAAGGGAGGAGACTATAATTCACCCCTCCACTTT
-	TRBV25-1	-	TRBJ1-5	CASRDSGLPHQPQHF	TGTGCCAGCAGGGACAGCGGCCTCCCTCATCAGCCCCAGCATTTT
-	TRBV28	-	TRBJ1-1	CASSLTLGGGRTEAFF	TGTGCCAGCAGTTTGACGCTGGGAGGCGGGAGGACTGAAGCTTTCTTT
-	TRBV5-1	-	TRBJ1-2	CASSLIAGDGYTF	TGCGCCAGCAGCTTGATAGCAGGGGATGGCTACACCTTC
-	TRBV19	once	TRBJ1-5	CASSELGAFNQPQHF	TGTGCCAGTAGTGAGTTGGGGGCATTTAATCAGCCCCAGCATTTT
-	TRBV5-1	-	TRBJ2-2	CASSLWETGELFF	TGCGCCAGCAGCTTGTGGGAGACCGGGGAGCTGTTTTTT
-	TRBV6-6	-	TRBJ2-7	CASRPNRGNEQYF	TGTGCCAGCAGGCCCAATAGGGGTAACGAGCAGTACTTC
-	TRBV10-3	-	TRBJ1-1	CAISPAQGQGRTEAFF	TGTGCCATCAGTCCGGCCCAGGGGCAGGGTCGCACTGAAGCTTTCTTT
-	TRBV7-8	-	TRBJ2-7	CASQGNPHEQYF	TGTGCCAGCCAGGGAAACCCCCACGAGCAGTACTTC
TRBD2	TRBV15	-	TRBJ2-7	CATSHLTSGGRYEQYF	TGTGCCACCAGCCATTTGACTAGCGGGGGCCGCTACGAGCAGTACTTC
-	TRBV10-3	-	TRBJ1-1	CAIRKLGQNTEAFF	TGTGCCATCAGGAAGCTGGGACAGAACACTGAAGCTTTCTTT
-	TRBV9	-	TRBJ2-2	CASSVGGSFTGELFF	TGTGCCAGCAGCGTCGGGGGATCTTTCACCGGGGAGCTGTTTTTT
-	TRBV7-4	-	TRBJ2-7	CASSLGGLSYEQYF	TGTGCCAGCAGCTTAGGAGGGCTATCCTACGAGCAGTACTTC
-	TRBV2	-	TRBJ2-1	CAIQGNDEQFF	TGTGCCATCCAGGGCAACGATGAGCAGTTCTTC
TRBD1	TRBV27	-	TRBJ2-7	CASRGTVYEQYF	TGTGCCAGCAGAGGGACAGTCTACGAGCAGTACTTC
-	TRBV7-6	-	TRBJ1-2	CASSLVHGLANYGYTF	TGTGCCAGCAGCTTAGTTCACGGCCTAGCTAACTATGGCTACACCTTC
-	TRBV6-1	once	TRBJ1-1	CASRGLDTEAFF	TGTGCCAGCAGGGGGCTCGATACTGAAGCTTTCTTT
TRBD2	TRBV7-3	once	TRBJ2-3	CASSSPSSGGTDTQYF	TGTGCCAGCAGCTCTCCTTCTAGCGGGGGTACAGATACGCAGTATTTT
-	TRBV27	-	TRBJ2-2	CASSAGWTGGELFF	TGTGCCAGCAGTGCGGGATGGACAGGTGGGGAGCTGTTTTTT
TRBD1	TRBV12-5	once	TRBJ2-2	CASGPRQGDTGELFF	TGTGCTAGTGGTCCCCGACAGGGCGACACCGGGGAGCTGTTTTTT
TRBD2	TRBV5-1	-	TRBJ2-1	CASSLAPLAGDNEQFF	TGCGCCAGCAGCTTGGCCCCGCTAGCGGGGGACAATGAGCAGTTCTTC
-	TRBV30	-	TRBJ1-3	CAWSRQGSGNTIYF	TGTGCCTGGAGTAGGCAGGGCTCTGGAAACACCATATATTTT
TRBD1	TRBV6-1	-	TRBJ1-1	CASLARGLNTEAFF	TGTGCCAGCTTGGCCAGGGGGCTGAACACTGAAGCTTTCTTT
TRBD1	TRBV29-1	-	TRBJ1-5	CSVAGTGNNQPQHF	TGCAGCGTTGCCGGGACAGGGAACAATCAGCCCCAGCATTTT
-	TRBV5-8	-	TRBJ2-4	CASSLGQTKNIQYF	TGTGCCAGCAGCTTAGGACAGACCAAAAACATTCAGTACTTC
-	TRBV21-1	once	TRBJ1-6	CASSKKKKAIQGVYNSPLHF	TGTGCCAGCAGCAAAAAAAAGAAAGCGATACAGGGGGTGTATAATTCACCCCTCCACTTT
-	TRBV6-6	-	TRBJ1-3	CASSIGGGNTIYF	TGTGCCAGCAGCATTGGAGGTGGAAACACCATATATTTT
-	TRBV19	-	TRBJ2-3	CASSMKSVTDTQYF	TGTGCCAGTAGTATGAAGTCGGTCACAGATACGCAGTATTTT
-	TRBV15	-	TRBJ2-6	CATSRDWDSGANGLTF	TGTGCCACCAGCAGGGACTGGGACTCTGGGGCCAACGGCCTGACTTTC
-	TRBV6-6	-	TRBJ1-3	CATSRGSGNTIYF	TGTGCCACCTCGCGGGGTTCTGGAAACACCATATATTTT
-	TRBV10-3	-	TRBJ2-7	CAISGDGPYEQYF	TGTGCCATCAGTGGTGATGGCCCCTACGAGCAGTACTTC
TRBD1	TRBV13	-	TRBJ1-4	CASSLLQGAFKEKLFF	TGTGCCAGCAGCTTACTACAGGGGGCTTTTAAGGAAAAACTGTTTTTT
-	TRBV6-5	-	TRBJ1-4	CASSRGQPREKLFF	TGTGCCAGCAGTCGCGGACAGCCTAGGGAAAAACTGTTTTTT
TRBD1	TRBV5-5	-	TRBJ1-3	CASSLSGTGTGNTIYF	TGTGCCAGCAGCTTAAGTGGGACAGGGACTGGAAACACCATATATTTT
TRBD1	TRBV6-1	-	TRBJ2-1	CASSDRDRPWEQFF	TGTGCCAGCAGTGACCGGGACAGGCCTTGGGAGCAGTTCTTC
-	TRBV2	-	TRBJ2-2	CASNIPGELFF	TGTGCCAGCAATATCCCCGGGGAGCTGTTTTTT
TRBD2	TRBV9	-	TRBJ2-1	CASSPGAGTYNEQFF	TGTGCCAGCAGCCCGGGAGCGGGGACCTACAATGAGCAGTTCTTC
-	TRBV11-2	-	TRBJ1-6	CASSSNAGNSPLHF	TGTGCCAGCAGCTCCAACGCCGGTAATTCACCCCTCCACTTT
-	TRBV6-1	once	TRBJ1-6	CASSEQYNSPLHF	TGTGCCAGCAGTGAACAGTATAATTCACCCCTCCACTTT
-	TRBV7-2	-	TRBJ2-3	CASSLLRDTDTQYF	TGTGCCAGCAGCTTATTGAGGGACACAGATACGCAGTATTTT
TRBD1	TRBV19	-	TRBJ1-4	CASHPGQRNEKLFF	TGTGCCAGTCATCCGGGACAGAGAAATGAAAAACTGTTTTTT
-	TRBV7-6	-	TRBJ2-7	CASSLAPGNYEQYF	TGTGCCAGCAGCTTGGCCCCAGGGAACTACGAGCAGTACTTC
-	TRBV6-5	-	TRBJ1-2	CASTLTKGGGYGYTF	TGTGCCAGCACCCTAACGAAGGGAGGGGGGTATGGCTACACCTTC
-	TRBV4-2	-	TRBJ2-7	CASSQDLGAGGAYEQYF	TGTGCCAGCAGCCAAGACCTCGGGGCCGGGGGAGCCTACGAGCAGTACTTC
-	TRBV19	once	TRBJ2-3	CASSPSLVDTQYF	TGTGCCAGTAGTCCTTCACTAGTGGATACGCAGTATTTT
-	TRBV9	-	TRBJ2-3	CASSAGGGARTDTQYF	TGTGCCAGCAGCGCCGGAGGGGGGGCAAGGACAGATACGCAGTATTTT
-	TRBV19	once	TRBJ1-2	CASSTPGGGGYTF	TGTGCCAGTAGTACTCCGGGAGGAGGTGGCTACACCTTC
TRBD2	TRBV5-1	-	TRBJ2-3	CASSPERGWDTQYF	TGCGCCAGCAGCCCAGAGCGGGGATGGGATACGCAGTATTTT
TRBD1	TRBV7-2	once	TRBJ1-2	CASSLADLTGVNYGYTF	TGTGCCAGCAGCTTAGCCGATCTGACAGGGGTTAACTATGGCTACACCTTC
TRBD1	TRBV11-2	-	TRBJ2-1	CASSLAGQGMFF	TGTGCCAGCAGCTTAGCGGGACAGGGGATGTTCTTC
TRBD1	TRBV27	-	TRBJ1-2	CASSSITGQGVGGYTF	TGTGCCAGCAGTTCGATCACCGGACAGGGGGTTGGTGGCTACACCTTC